This TCR beta chain was recovered during a study of metastatic and nonmetastatic thyroid tumors. General study results and limits: In blood and tumor, TCR beta diversity was reportedly significantly higher in malignant thyroid tumors than in benign nodules.

Germline V CDR1 and CDR2: GTSNPN, SVGIG (reference sequence). V lost 2 bases, J lost 8 bases, and 12 bases lay in between. This CDR3 has 12 residues. No treatment of any kind had been given to any patient before thyroid surgery. On this clone: Its antigen is not identified.

TCRdb re-clonotyped the PCR reads via MiXCR. The sample has tens of thousands of clones; approximately 11% are singletons. The chain recombines TRBV30 with TRBJ1-2; no clear D gene. Sequenced input: blood. The TCR sequence derives from a female donor with papillary thyroid cancer or a benign thyroid nodule (not recorded which). Some clones in this sample may be carry-over from other donors' samples. In nucleotides, the CDR3 is TGTGCCTGGAGTTTCGGGCTCACAGGCTACACCTTC. As protein: CAWSFGLTGYTF.